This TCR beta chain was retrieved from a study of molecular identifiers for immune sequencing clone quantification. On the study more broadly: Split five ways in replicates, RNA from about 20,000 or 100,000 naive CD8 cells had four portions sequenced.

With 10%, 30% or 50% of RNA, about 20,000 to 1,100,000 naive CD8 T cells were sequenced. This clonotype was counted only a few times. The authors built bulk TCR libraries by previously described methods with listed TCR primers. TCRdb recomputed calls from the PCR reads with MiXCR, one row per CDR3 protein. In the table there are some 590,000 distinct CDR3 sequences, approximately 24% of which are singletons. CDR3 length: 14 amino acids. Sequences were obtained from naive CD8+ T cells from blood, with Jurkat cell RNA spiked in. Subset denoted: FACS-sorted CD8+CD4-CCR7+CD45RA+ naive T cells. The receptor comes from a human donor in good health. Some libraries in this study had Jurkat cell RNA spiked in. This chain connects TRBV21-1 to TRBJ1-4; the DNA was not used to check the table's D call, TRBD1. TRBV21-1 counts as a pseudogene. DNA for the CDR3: TGTGCCAGCAGCAACGTAGGGGCTCACGAAAAACTGTTTTTT. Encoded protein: CASSNVGAHEKLFF.